These 15 T cell receptor beta chains came from one sample sequenced in a study of memory CD4+ T cells and cytomegalovirus serostatus. TCRdb keeps only in-frame clones here, not all; method: immunoSEQ multiplex PCR. This repertoire shows some 49,000 clones, 60% to 80% found once; its top ten account for approximately 1%. Single viable CD3+CD4+CD8-CD45RO+ cells were sorted as the memory CD4+ T cells. The sample consisted of memory CD4+ T cells from blood. These TCRs come from an adult in good health and CMV-seronegative.

The rearrangement uses TRBV5-4 and TRBJ2-2, with TRBD2 identical over 9 bases. After removal of 2 bases from V and 4 bases from J, the junction contained 3 bases not matched to a gene. Germline CDR1 and CDR2: SGHNT and YYREEE (reference sequence). The CDR3 runs to 15 residues. CDR3 sequence: CASSLGGGGTGELFF. For the CDR3, the DNA is TGTGCCAGCAGCTTAGGCGGGGGGGGCACCGGGGAGCTGTTTTTT. The whole variable domain, remainder taken from reference TRBV5-4 and TRBJ2-2, is ETGVTQSPTHLIKTRGQQVTLRCSSQSGHNTVSWYQQALGQGPQFIFQYYREEENGRGNFPPRFSGLQFPNYSSELNVNALELDDSALYLCASSLGGGGTGELFFGEGSRLTVL.

This sequence joins TRBV7-8 and TRBJ1-2; D is uncertain. CDR1 and CDR2 from the germline V gene are SGHVS and FQNEAQ. Trimming left V 8 bases short and J 8 bases short, with 12 bases between. This CDR3 region has 11 residues. The CDR3 DNA is TGTGCCAGCGGGCAGGACCGAGGCTACACCTTC. Translated: CASGQDRGYTF.

The chain combines TRBV7-2 with TRBJ1-1; D not certain. V dropped 1 base and J dropped 1 base, with 4 bases sitting between them. CDR1 and CDR2 from the germline V gene are SGHTA and FQGNSA. CDR3 length: 13 residues. As DNA, the CDR3 is TGTGCCAGCAGCTTAGTAGGGAACACTGAAGCTTTCTTT. As protein: CASSLVGNTEAFF.

The chain uses TRBV10-3 and TRBJ2-1; 7 positions agree with TRBD1. The CDR3 consists of 14 residues. The J segment lost 8 bases and the V segment lost 10 bases, leaving 14 bases of the junction unmatched. Germline V gene lookup returns CDR1 ENHRY and CDR2 SYGVKD. CDR3 protein: CASLDRVGVDEQFF. CDR3 DNA: TGTGCCAGCCTCGACAGGGTGGGGGTCGATGAGCAGTTCTTC.

The genes are TRBV18 and TRBJ1-3; D gene unclear. Germline V lookup: CDR1 KGHSH, CDR2 LQKENI. Deletions cut 2 bases from V and 4 bases from J, with 6 bases between. This CDR3 region has 13 residues. The CDR3 nucleotides read TGTGCCAGCTCACCAGCTGGAGGAAACACCATATATTTT. The encoded protein is CASSPAGGNTIYF.

The chain links TRBV29-1 to TRBJ2-7; the D gene is possibly TRBD1 (7 bases). Germline loops: CDR1 SQVTM, CDR2 ANQGSEA. V lost 3 bases to trimming and J lost 3 bases, with 15 bases between them. The length of the CDR3 is 14 residues. Here the CDR3 DNA reads TGCAGCGTTGAGGCGTCAGGGGGAGGCTACGAGCAGTACTTC. Residues: CSVEASGGGYEQYF.

The chain combines TRBV10-3 with TRBJ1-1; D perhaps matches TRBD1 (5 bases). Deletions cut 3 bases from V and 2 bases from J, with 13 bases between. This CDR3 region has 15 residues. Germline CDR1 ENHRY, CDR2 SYGVKD. CDR3 amino acids: CAISDRDSPNTEAFF. CDR3 bases: TGTGCCATCAGTGACAGGGACTCTCCAAACACTGAAGCTTTCTTT.

J is TRBJ1-1 and V is TRBV10-3; tentative D call: TRBD1 (6 bases). Germline CDR1 reads ENHRY; CDR2 reads SYGVKD. The CDR3 totals 14 residues. With 7 bases removed from V and 3 bases from J, the gap between germline ends came to 15 bases. The CDR3 reads CAITRMEGDTEAFF. The CDR3 region has the DNA TGTGCCATCACTCGGATGGAGGGGGACACTGAAGCTTTCTTT.

The gene calls are TRBV2 and TRBJ2-1; D possibly corresponds to TRBD1 (6 bases). Germline V gene lookup returns CDR1 SNHLY and CDR2 FYNNEI. The CDR3 has 15 amino acids. V lost 4 bases, J lost 2 bases, and 12 bases lay in between. CDR3 nucleotides: TGTGCCAGCAGTGGAGACAGGAGAGCCTACAATGAGCAGTTCTTC. Its translation: CASSGDRRAYNEQFF.

The chain combines TRBV5-5 with TRBJ1-5; TRBD1 matches at 9 bases. The length of the CDR3 is 14 residues. Germline V CDR1 and CDR2: SGHKS, YYEKEE (reference sequence). Trimming removed 5 bases from V and 4 bases from J; junction bases left unmatched: 4. The CDR3 DNA is TGTGCCAGCAGTTACGGACAGGGGAATCAGCCCCAGCATTTT. Amino acid sequence: CASSYGQGNQPQHF.

This sequence joins TRBV5-1 and TRBJ1-6; TRBD1 aligns across 11 bases. V was pared by 4 bases and J by 8 bases, with 8 bases of the junction left unmatched. The CDR3 is made up of 16 amino acids. The germline gives CDR1 SGHRS, CDR2 YFSETQ. CDR3 coding DNA: TGCGCCAGCAGCCAGAGGACAGGGGGCTCGTATTCACCCCTCCACTTT. Translating it yields CASSQRTGGSYSPLHF.

The rearrangement joins TRBV4-2 to TRBJ1-2; no clear D. CDR1 and CDR2 (germline): LGHNA, YNFKEQ. With 0 bases removed from V and 0 bases from J, the gap between germline ends came to 11 bases. The CDR3 has 16 residues. The CDR3 is CASSQDGGLANYGYTF. CDR3 coding DNA: TGTGCCAGCAGCCAAGATGGCGGATTAGCTAACTATGGCTACACCTTC.

This chain joins TRBV7-2 and TRBJ1-2, with D perhaps matching TRBD1 (5 bases). Trimming shortened V by 4 bases and J by 3 bases, and 9 bases separated the two germline ends. Germline loops: CDR1 SGHTA, CDR2 FQGNSA. This CDR3 has 13 residues. CDR3 DNA sequence: TGTGCCAGCAGCTCCGAAGGGGACTATGGCTACACCTTC. Its protein product is CASSSEGDYGYTF.

The rearrangement joins TRBV18 to TRBJ1-2; no clear D gene. Trimming took 3 bases from V and 7 from J, leaving 9 bases between them. This CDR3 has 12 amino acids. Germline assignment: CDR1 KGHSH and CDR2 LQKENI. CDR3 in DNA: TGTGCCAGCTCACCGGAGAAGCGTGGCTACACCTTC. It codes for CASSPEKRGYTF.

This clone is a singleton in its sample. The chain carries TRBV6-1 and TRBJ2-1; either TRBD1 or TRBD2 may supply D (5 bases each). CDR1 is MNHNS, CDR2 SASEGT, per germline. CDR3 length equals 15 residues. Between the trimmed V and J ends, which lost 6 bases and 7 bases, there was a span of 19 bases. The CDR3 spells CASSALGTSVNEQFF. The CDR3 DNA follows: TGTGCCAGCAGCGCGTTGGGGACGAGTGTAAATGAGCAGTTCTTC.